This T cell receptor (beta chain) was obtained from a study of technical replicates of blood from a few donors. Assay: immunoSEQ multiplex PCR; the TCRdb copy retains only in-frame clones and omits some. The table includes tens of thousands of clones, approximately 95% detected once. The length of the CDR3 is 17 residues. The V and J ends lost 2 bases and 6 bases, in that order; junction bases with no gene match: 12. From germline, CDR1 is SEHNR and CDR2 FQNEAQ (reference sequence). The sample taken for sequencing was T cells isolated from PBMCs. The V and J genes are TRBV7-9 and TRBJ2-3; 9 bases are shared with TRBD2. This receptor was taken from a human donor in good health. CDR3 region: CASSLSGTSSSGDTQYF. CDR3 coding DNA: TGTGCCAGCAGCTTATCCGGGACTAGCTCTTCCGGGGATACGCAGTATTTT.